The text below deals with one TCR beta chain. This clone's antigen is unknown. Base qualities are not provided; no much larger clone lies one nucleotide away. The data were taken from a study of memory CD4+ T cells and cytomegalovirus serostatus (dated by TCRdb to about 2019). At the level of the whole study: The cohort included 35 or so healthy adults from Belgium, of whom 9 were CMV seropositive and approximately 24 were CMV seronegative. To replicate a published TCR-based CMV serostatus classifier, the study sequenced CD4+ memory TCRbeta repertoires from a Belgian cohort whose cytomegalovirus serostatus was known.

A FACSAria II was used to sort memory CD4+ T cells, defined as single viable CD3+CD4+CD8-CD45RO+ cells. CMV serostatus was assessed using a Roche Elecsys assay, by which serum IgG against CMV pp150, pp28, p38 and p52 was detected. Once the samples were thawed, total CD4+ T cells were enriched through positive selection using CD4 magnetic microbeads. The samples came from a separate study whose specific focus was interrogating the CD4+ T cell memory repertoire. Peripheral blood mononuclear cells were isolated and cryopreserved according to standard operating procedures, and serum was kept at -80 degrees C. CD3-PerCP (BW264/56), CD4-APC (RPA-T4), CD45RO-PE (UCHT1) and CD8-Pacific Orange (3B5) antibodies were used for staining, and non-viable cells were excluded with Sytox blue. The Quick-DNA Microprep Kit was used to extract genomic DNA from the sorted cells. Amplification of TCRbeta DNA was done with the immunoSEQ hsTCRbeta kit, following the protocol from the manufacturer. An Illumina MiSeq instrument was used to sequence the TCRbeta libraries. Concerning the study's data processing: Removing out-of-frame sequences left roughly 2.4 million distinct TCRbeta sequences, an average of roughly 63,000 per individual. Each individual was scored using the number of 170 or so previously reported CMV-associated TCRbeta sequences that the individual carried and the total number of productive distinct TCRbeta sequences. A beta-binomial model was reimplemented in Python, and scikit-learn random forests with default parameters were trained on US cohort data. Classifier performance on the Belgian cohort was reported as the median AUC with percentile confidence intervals calculated over 10,000 bootstrap iterations. As stored in TCRdb, this immuneACCESS dataset retains in-frame rearrangements with V and J assigned. A fraction of the clones does not appear; measured against another copy, unresolved V genes explain less than half of the discrepancy, and the remainder lacks a known reason. V, J and clone size were drawn from that table, and D and trimming were deduced from the DNA. Present in this sample are some 66,000 clones, about 75% of which were seen just once. Approximately 4.8% of the sample goes to the ten largest clones.

What the authors observed across the whole study: The original-framework classifier achieved a median bootstrapped AUC of around 0.95 with a 95% CI of 0.76-1.00 on the Belgian cohort. The results were interpreted as suggesting that the CMV-associated TCR signature is mostly present in the CD4+ memory repertoire. CMV serostatus prediction reached a median bootstrapped AUC of nearly 0.96 with the original framework and approximately 0.92 with a US-trained random forest. Of roughly 170 previously reported CMV-associated TCRbeta sequences, about 72 appeared in the CD4+ memory repertoires, each in one to five individuals. Only CD4+CD45RO+ memory cells were sequenced, unlike the original study, which covered naive and memory CD4+ and CD8+ populations.

Trimming removed 4 bases from V and 2 bases from J; the gene matches leave 9 bases unexplained. As encoded in the germline V gene, CDR1 is SGHRS while CDR2 is YFSETQ. The CDR3 holds 15 amino acids from the cysteine to the phenylalanine. Just the 45-base CDR3 DNA is kept, in frame starting at base 1. Sequenced: memory CD4+ T cells from blood. This TCR came from an adult in good health and CMV-seropositive. The sequence is built from TRBV5-1 and TRBJ2-7, with 7 junctional bases fitting TRBD2. The nucleotide sequence is given as TGCGCCAGCAGCCCGGGGGGAGGGGAGGCCTACGAGCAGTACTTC. The translation is CASSPGGGEAYEQYF.